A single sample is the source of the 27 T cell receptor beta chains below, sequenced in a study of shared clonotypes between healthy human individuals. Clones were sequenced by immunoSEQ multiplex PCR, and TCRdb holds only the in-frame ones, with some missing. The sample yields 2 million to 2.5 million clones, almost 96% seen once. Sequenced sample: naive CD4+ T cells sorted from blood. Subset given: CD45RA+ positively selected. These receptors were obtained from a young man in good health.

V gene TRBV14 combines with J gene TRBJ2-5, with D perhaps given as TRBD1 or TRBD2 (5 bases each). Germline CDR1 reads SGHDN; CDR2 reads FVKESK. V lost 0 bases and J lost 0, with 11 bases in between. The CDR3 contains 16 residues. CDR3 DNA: TGTGCCAGCAGCCAAGATTCAGGGAGCTACCAAGAGACCCAGTACTTC. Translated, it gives CASSQDSGSYQETQYF.

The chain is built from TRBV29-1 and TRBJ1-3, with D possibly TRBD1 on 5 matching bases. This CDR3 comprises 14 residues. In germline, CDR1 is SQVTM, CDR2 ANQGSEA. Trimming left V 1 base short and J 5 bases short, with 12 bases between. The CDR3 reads CSVEGGTDRNTIYF. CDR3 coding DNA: TGCAGCGTTGAAGGAGGGACCGACCGAAACACCATATATTTT.

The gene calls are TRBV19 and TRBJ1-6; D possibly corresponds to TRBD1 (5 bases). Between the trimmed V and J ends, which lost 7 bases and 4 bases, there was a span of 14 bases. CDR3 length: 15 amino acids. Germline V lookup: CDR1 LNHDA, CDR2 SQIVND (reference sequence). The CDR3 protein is CASTTVDSYNSPLHF. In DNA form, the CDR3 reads TGTGCCAGTACCACCGTAGACAGTTATAATTCACCCCTCCACTTT. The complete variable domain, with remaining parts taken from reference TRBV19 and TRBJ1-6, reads DGGITQSPKYLFRKEGQNVTLSCEQNLNHDAMYWYRQDPGQGLRLIYYSQIVNDFQKGDIAEGYSVSREKKESFPLTVTSAQKNPTAFYLCASTTVDSYNSPLHFGNGTRLTVT.

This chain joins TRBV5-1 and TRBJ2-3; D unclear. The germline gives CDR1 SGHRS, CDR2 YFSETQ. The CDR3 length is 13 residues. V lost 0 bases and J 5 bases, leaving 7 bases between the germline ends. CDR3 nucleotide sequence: TGCGCCAGCAGCTTGGACGTGCTAGATACGCAGTATTTT. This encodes CASSLDVLDTQYF. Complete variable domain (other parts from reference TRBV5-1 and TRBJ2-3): KAGVTQTPRYLIKTRGQQVTLSCSPISGHRSVSWYQQTPGQGLQFLFEYFSETQRNKGNFPGRFSGRQFSNSRSEMNVSTLELGDSALYLCASSLDVLDTQYFGPGTRLTVL.

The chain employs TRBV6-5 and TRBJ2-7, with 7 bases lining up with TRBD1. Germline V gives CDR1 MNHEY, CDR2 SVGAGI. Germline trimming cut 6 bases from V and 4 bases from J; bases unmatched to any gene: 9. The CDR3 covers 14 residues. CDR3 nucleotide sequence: TGTGCCAGCAGACGACAGGGCTCCCTGTACGAGCAGTACTTC. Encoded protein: CASRRQGSLYEQYF.

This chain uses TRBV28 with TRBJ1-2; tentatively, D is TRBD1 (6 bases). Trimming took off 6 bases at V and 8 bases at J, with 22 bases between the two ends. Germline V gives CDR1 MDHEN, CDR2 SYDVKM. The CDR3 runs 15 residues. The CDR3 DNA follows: TGTGCCAGCAGCCCTCCTTCGGGGGGCGGTTGGGGCTACACCTTC. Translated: CASSPPSGGGWGYTF.

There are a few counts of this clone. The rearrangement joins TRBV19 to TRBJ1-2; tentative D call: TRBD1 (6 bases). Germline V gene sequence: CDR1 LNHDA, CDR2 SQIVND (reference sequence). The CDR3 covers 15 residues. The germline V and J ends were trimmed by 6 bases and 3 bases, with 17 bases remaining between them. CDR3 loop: CASRRGQPGDYGYTF. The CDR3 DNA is TGTGCCAGTAGACGCGGACAGCCTGGGGACTATGGCTACACCTTC.

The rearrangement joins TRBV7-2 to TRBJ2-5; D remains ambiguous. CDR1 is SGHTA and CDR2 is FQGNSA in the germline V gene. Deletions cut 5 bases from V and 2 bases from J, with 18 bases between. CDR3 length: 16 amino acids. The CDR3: CASSTSLGSRQETQYF. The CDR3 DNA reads TGTGCCAGCAGCACCTCGCTGGGCTCGCGACAAGAGACCCAGTACTTC.

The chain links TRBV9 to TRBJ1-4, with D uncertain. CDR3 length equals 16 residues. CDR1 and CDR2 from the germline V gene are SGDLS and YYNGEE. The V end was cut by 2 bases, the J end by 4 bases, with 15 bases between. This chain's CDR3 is CASSVGGRAGNEKLFF. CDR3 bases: TGTGCCAGCAGCGTCGGTGGACGGGCTGGTAATGAAAAACTGTTTTTT. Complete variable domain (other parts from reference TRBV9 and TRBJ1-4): DSGVTQTPKHLITATGQRVTLRCSPRSGDLSVYWYQQSLDQGLQFLIQYYNGEERAKGNILERFSAQQFPDLHSELNLSSLELGDSALYFCASSVGGRAGNEKLFFGSGTQLSVL.

In DNA form, the CDR3 reads TGTGCCAGCAGTCCTACGAGCTCCTATAATTCACCCCTCCACTTT. This sequence encodes CASSPTSSYNSPLHF. This rearrangement joins TRBV27 to TRBJ1-6; no clear D gene. Trimming pared 5 bases from V and 0 bases from J, leaving 8 bases between. CDR3 size: 15 residues. The germline V gene has CDR1 MNHEY and CDR2 SMNVEV (reference sequence).

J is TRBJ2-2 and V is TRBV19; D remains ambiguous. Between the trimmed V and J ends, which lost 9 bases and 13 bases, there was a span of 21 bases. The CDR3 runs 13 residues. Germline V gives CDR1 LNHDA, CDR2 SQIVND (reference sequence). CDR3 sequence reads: CASCKRESALLFF. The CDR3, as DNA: TGTGCCAGCTGTAAGCGTGAGTCGGCGTTGCTGTTTTTT.

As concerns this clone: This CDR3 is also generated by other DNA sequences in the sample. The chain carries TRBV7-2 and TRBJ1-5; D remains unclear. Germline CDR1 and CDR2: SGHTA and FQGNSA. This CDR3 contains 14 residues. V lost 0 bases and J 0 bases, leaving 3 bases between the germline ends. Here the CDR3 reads CASSLAGSNQPQHF. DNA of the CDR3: TGTGCCAGCAGCTTAGCCGGTAGCAATCAGCCCCAGCATTTT.

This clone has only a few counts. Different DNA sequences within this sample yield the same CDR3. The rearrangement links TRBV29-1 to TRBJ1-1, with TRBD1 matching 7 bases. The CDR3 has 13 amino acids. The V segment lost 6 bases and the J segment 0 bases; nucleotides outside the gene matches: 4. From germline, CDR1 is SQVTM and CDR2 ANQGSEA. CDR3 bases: TGCAGCGTCGGGGGACAGCTGAACACTGAAGCTTTCTTT. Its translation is CSVGGQLNTEAFF.

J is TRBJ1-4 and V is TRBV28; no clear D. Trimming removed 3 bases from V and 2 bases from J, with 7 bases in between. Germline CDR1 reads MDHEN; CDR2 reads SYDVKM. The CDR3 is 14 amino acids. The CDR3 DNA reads TGTGCCAGCAGTTTCGTACAGACTAATGAAAAACTGTTTTTT. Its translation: CASSFVQTNEKLFF.

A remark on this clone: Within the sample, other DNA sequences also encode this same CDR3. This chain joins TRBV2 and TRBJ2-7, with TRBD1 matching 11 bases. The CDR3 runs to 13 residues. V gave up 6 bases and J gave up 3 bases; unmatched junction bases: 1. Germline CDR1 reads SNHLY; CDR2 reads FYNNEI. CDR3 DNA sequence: TGTGCCAGCAGCGGGACAGGGGGCTACGAGCAGTACTTC. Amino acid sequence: CASSGTGGYEQYF.

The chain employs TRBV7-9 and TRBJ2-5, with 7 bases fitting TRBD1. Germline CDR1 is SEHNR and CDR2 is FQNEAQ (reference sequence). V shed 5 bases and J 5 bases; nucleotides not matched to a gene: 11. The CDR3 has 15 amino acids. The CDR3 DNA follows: TGTGCCAGCAGCGAGCCGGGACAGCGACTTGAGACCCAGTACTTC. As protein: CASSEPGQRLETQYF.

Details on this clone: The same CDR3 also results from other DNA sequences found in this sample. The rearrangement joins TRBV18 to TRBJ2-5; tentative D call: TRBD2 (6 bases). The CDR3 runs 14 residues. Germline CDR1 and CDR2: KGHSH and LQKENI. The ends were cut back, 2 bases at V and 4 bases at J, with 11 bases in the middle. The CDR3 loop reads CASSPTGLGETQYF. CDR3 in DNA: TGTGCCAGCTCACCAACGGGACTGGGAGAGACCCAGTACTTC.

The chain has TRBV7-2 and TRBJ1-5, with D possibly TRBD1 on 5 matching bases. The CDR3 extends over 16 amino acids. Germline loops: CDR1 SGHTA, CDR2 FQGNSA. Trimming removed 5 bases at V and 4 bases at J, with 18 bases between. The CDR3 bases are TGTGCCAGCAGCCCCAGTTGGCAGGGAGGAAATCAGCCCCAGCATTTT. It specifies CASSPSWQGGNQPQHF. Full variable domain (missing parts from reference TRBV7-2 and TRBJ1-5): GAGVSQSPSNKVTEKGKDVELRCDPISGHTALYWYRQSLGQGLEFLIYFQGNSAPDKSGLPSDRFSAERTGGSVSTLTIQRTQQEDSAVYLCASSPSWQGGNQPQHFGDGTRLSIL.

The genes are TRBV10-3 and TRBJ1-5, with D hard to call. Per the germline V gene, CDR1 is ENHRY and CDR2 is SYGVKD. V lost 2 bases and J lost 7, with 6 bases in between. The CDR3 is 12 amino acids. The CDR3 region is CAISELGQPQHF. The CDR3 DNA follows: TGTGCCATCAGTGAGCTAGGGCAGCCCCAGCATTTT.

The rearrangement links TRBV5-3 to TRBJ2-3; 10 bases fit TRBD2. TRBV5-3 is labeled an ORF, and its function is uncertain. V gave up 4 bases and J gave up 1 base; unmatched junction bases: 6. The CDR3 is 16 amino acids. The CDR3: CARSPRTSGGTDTQYF. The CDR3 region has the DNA TGTGCCAGAAGCCCTCGTACTAGCGGGGGCACAGATACGCAGTATTTT.

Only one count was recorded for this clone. DNA of the CDR3: TGCAGCACAGGAGGGGGAGACACTGAAGCTTTCTTT. This encodes CSTGGGDTEAFF. V is TRBV29-1 and J is TRBJ1-1, with TRBD1 as a possible D gene (6 bases). Trimming pared 8 bases from V and 3 bases from J, leaving 13 bases between. The germline V gene has CDR1 SQVTM and CDR2 ANQGSEA. The CDR3 consists of 12 residues.

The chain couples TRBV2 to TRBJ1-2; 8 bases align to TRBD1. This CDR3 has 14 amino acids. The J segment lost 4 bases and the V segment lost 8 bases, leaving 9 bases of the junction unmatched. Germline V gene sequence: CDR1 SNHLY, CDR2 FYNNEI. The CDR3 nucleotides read TGTGCCAGCCAGGGGTGGACAGGGATCTATGGCTACACCTTC. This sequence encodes CASQGWTGIYGYTF.

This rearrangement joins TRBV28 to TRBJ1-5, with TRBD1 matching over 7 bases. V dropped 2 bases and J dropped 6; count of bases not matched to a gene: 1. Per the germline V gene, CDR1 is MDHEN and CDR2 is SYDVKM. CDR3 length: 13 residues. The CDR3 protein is CASSLPGGQPQHF. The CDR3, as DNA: TGTGCCAGCAGTTTACCAGGGGGTCAGCCCCAGCATTTT.

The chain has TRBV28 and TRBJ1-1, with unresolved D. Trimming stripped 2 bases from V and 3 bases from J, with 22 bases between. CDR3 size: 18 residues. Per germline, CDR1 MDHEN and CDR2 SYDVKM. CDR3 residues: CASSLGRQGWRVDTEAFF. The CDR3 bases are TGTGCCAGCAGTTTAGGTCGACAAGGTTGGCGCGTTGACACTGAAGCTTTCTTT.

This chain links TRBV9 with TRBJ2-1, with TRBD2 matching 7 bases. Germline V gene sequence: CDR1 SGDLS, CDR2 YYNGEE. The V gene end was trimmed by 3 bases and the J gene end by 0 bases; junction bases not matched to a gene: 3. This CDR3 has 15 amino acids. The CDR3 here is CASSAAGSSYNEQFF. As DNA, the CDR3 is TGTGCCAGCAGCGCAGCGGGGAGCTCCTACAATGAGCAGTTCTTC.

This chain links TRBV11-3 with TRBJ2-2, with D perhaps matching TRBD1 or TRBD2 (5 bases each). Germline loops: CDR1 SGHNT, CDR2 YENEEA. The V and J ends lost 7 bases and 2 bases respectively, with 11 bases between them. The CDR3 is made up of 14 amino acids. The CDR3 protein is CASNRGPNTGELFF. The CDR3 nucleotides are TGTGCCAGCAATCGGGGACCCAACACCGGGGAGCTGTTTTTT.

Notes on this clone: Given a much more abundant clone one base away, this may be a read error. The CDR3 sequence: CASSVSTEAFF. CDR3 nucleotide sequence: TGTGCCAGCAGTGTGAGCACTGAAGCTTTCTTT. The genes are TRBV6-1 and TRBJ1-1; no firm D call. CDR1 MNHNS and CDR2 SASEGT come from the germline V gene. The CDR3 is made up of 11 amino acids. Deletions cut 4 bases from V and 4 bases from J, with 4 bases between.